The TCR beta chain described here comes from a study of shared clonotypes between healthy human individuals. Profiled with immunoSEQ multiplex PCR; TCRdb holds only in-frame clones, not every one. The data show 2 million to 2.5 million clones, under 95% seen once. With respect to this clone: Its antigen is unknown.

In germline, CDR1 is SGHRS, CDR2 YFSETQ. This CDR3 contains 14 residues. V was shortened by 2 bases and J by 14 bases, with 20 bases between the two germline ends. Study-wide results and limits: What naive subsets generally showed was a larger estimated richness than memory subsets showed.

The chain carries TRBV5-1 and TRBJ2-1, with a possible D match to TRBD2 (5 bases). The sequencing input was naive CD4+ T cells from PBMCs. Subset reported: CD45RA+ positively selected. This clonotype originated in a man aged 18 to 29 in good health. Some clones in this sample may be carry-over from other donors' samples. The CDR3 DNA reads as TGCGCCAGCAGCTTACGCCCTTTAGCGTCCCGTGAGTTCTTC. Its translation is CASSLRPLASREFF.